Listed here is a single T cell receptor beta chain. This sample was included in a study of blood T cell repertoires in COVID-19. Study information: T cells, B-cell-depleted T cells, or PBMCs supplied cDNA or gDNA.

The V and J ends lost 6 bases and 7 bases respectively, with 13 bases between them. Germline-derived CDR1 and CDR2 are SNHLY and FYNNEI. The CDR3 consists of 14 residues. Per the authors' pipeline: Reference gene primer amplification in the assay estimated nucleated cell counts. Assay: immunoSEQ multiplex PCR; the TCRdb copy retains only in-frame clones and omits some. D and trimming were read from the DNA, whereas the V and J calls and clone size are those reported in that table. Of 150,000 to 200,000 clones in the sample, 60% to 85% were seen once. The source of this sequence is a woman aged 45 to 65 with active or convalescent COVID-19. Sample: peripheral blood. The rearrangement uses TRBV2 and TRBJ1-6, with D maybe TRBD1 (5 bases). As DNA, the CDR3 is TGTGCCAGCAGGACGACAGTAGACAATTCACCCCTCCACTTT. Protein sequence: CASRTTVDNSPLHF. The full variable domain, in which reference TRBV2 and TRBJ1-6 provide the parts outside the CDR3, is EPEVTQTPSHQVTQMGQEVILRCVPISNHLYFYWYRQILGQKVEFLVSFYNNEISEKSEIFDDQFSVERPDGSNFTLKIRSTKLEDSAMYFCASRTTVDNSPLHFGNGTRLTVT.